This T cell receptor (beta chain) was captured by sequencing in a study of Graves' ophthalmopathy and Graves' hyperthyroidism. The diagnosis combined clinical symptoms, thyroxine, TRAb, thyroid ultrasound and orbital computed tomography scans. A remark on this clonotype: The antigen is unknown.

Amplification from RNA transcripts yielded the TCR beta CDR3 regions. HTBI primers were employed in first-round RT-PCR, then a second-round multiplex PCR followed. TCRdb ran MiXCR on the multiplex PCR reads and lists one entry per CDR3 protein. The sample has around 1,000,000 distinct CDR3 sequences, less than 45% seen once. The CDR3 covers 15 residues. With 5 bases clipped from V and 3 bases from J, the junction kept 4 bases outside the gene matches. Germline lookup yields CDR1 SEHNR and CDR2 FQNEAQ (reference sequence). General observations from the study: Blood repertoires reportedly contained most expanded thyroid clonotypes above 0.001 frequency. Using 13 signatures, a model distinguished ophthalmopathy from stable hyperthyroidism, reaching roughly 90% sensitivity and approximately 81% specificity.

Sequenced sample: peripheral blood or thyroid tissue (not recorded which). This clonotype was sampled from an adult man with Graves' hyperthyroidism. The chain employs TRBV7-9 and TRBJ2-7; 13 nucleotides align to TRBD2. The CDR3 loop is CASSPGLAGIYEQYF. The CDR3 region has the DNA TGTGCCAGCAGCCCGGGACTAGCGGGGATCTACGAGCAGTACTTC.